The 32 T cell receptor beta chains given below trace back to one sample, sequenced in a study of a mutant IDH1 vaccine in newly diagnosed glioma. TCRdb's table, derived via immunoSEQ multiplex PCR, lists solely in-frame clones and lacks some. The sample carries about 50,000 clones, about three quarters recorded once. The antigens of these receptors remain unknown. The sample's time point: week 35, safety follow-up. The vaccine gave 300 ug of a 20-mer mutant IDH1 peptide subcutaneously per dose. This material consisted of PBMCs, taken from a glioma patient whose treatment included an IDH1 peptide vaccine. These receptors came from a man between 35 and 55 years old with glioma.

The rearrangement links TRBV4-1 to TRBJ2-4; D is uncertain. Trimming pared 0 bases from V and 5 bases from J, leaving 17 bases between. The CDR3 totals 17 residues. The germline V gene has CDR1 MGHRA and CDR2 YSYEKL. As DNA, the CDR3 is TGCGCCAGCAGCCAAGATCTTCGCAGGCTAGTCCAAAACATTCAGTACTTC. This encodes CASSQDLRRLVQNIQYF.

The chain has TRBV30 and TRBJ1-5; weak D call: TRBD1 (5 bases). From germline, CDR1 is GTSNPN and CDR2 SVGIG (reference sequence). The CDR3 is 15 amino acids. The V and J ends lost 2 bases and 1 base respectively, with 12 bases between them. The CDR3 DNA sequence: TGTGCCTGGAGTTATGGGAGACAGAGCAATCAGCCCCAGCATTTT. Its protein product is CAWSYGRQSNQPQHF.

This clone was seen only a few times. The chain is built from TRBV29-1 and TRBJ2-1; possibly TRBD2 for D (6 bases). Per germline, CDR1 SQVTM and CDR2 ANQGSEA. The length of the CDR3 is 16 residues. Trimming pared 3 bases from V and 2 bases from J, leaving 17 bases between. The CDR3 sequence: CSVDLVGTGTYNEQFF. Here the CDR3 DNA reads TGCAGCGTTGACCTGGTCGGGACTGGGACCTACAATGAGCAGTTCTTC.

This chain uses TRBV5-1 with TRBJ1-4, with D perhaps matching TRBD1 (6 bases). Germline CDR1 and CDR2: SGHRS and YFSETQ. V lost 0 bases and J 8 bases, leaving 11 bases between the germline ends. The CDR3 has 14 residues. The CDR3 here is CASSLGQGNEKLFF. Written as DNA, the CDR3 is TGCGCCAGCAGCTTGGGGCAGGGGAACGAAAAACTGTTTTTT.

The chain couples TRBV10-3 to TRBJ1-5; 8 nucleotides line up with TRBD1. V lost 4 bases and J lost 2; bases outside the gene matches: 4. The CDR3 spans 15 residues. Germline CDR1 is ENHRY and CDR2 is SYGVKD. The CDR3 region is CAISATGDGNQPQHF. The CDR3 nucleotides are TGTGCCATCAGTGCGACAGGGGACGGCAATCAGCCCCAGCATTTT.

The rearrangement uses TRBV5-1 and TRBJ2-7; 9 bases are a match to TRBD1. This CDR3 is 14 amino acids long. V gave up 3 bases and J gave up 3 bases; unmatched junction bases: 4. Germline values: CDR1 SGHRS, CDR2 YFSETQ. The CDR3 DNA reads TGCGCCAGCAGCTCGGGACAGGGAGACTACGAGCAGTACGTC. Translation gives CASSSGQGDYEQYV.

This chain uses TRBV5-1 with TRBJ1-1; D remains ambiguous. The CDR3 sequence is 12 residues long. Trimming took off 0 bases at V and 11 bases at J, with 11 bases between the two ends. Germline loops: CDR1 SGHRS, CDR2 YFSETQ. The CDR3, as DNA: TGCGCCAGCAGCTTGGAAGTTGGTGACGCTTTCTTT. Residues: CASSLEVGDAFF.

The chain employs TRBV2 and TRBJ2-1; no firm D call. The CDR3 is 14 residues long. V was trimmed by 6 bases and J by 7 bases, leaving 16 bases between them. Germline V gives CDR1 SNHLY, CDR2 FYNNEI. The CDR3 DNA reads as TGTGCCAGCAGGGCCGGTGGCTACCAAAATGAGCAGTTCTTC. Protein product: CASRAGGYQNEQFF.

The rearrangement joins TRBV29-1 to TRBJ2-3; 7 bases agree with TRBD2. The CDR3 spans 10 residues. Germline V gene sequence: CDR1 SQVTM, CDR2 ANQGSEA. The CDR3 DNA reads TGCGGGGGGGTTCTGGATACGCAGTATTTT. Translating it yields CGGVLDTQYF.

This chain connects TRBV5-1 to TRBJ2-1, with TRBD2 as a possible D gene (5 bases). This CDR3 is built from 15 residues. CDR1 SGHRS and CDR2 YFSETQ come from the germline V gene. Trimming shortened V by 7 bases and J by 0 bases, and 14 bases separated the two germline ends. The CDR3 DNA reads TGCGCCAGCTCTAGGGAGTTCAGCTCCTACAATGAGCAGTTCTTC. Translated: CASSREFSSYNEQFF. Filled out from reference TRBV5-1 and TRBJ2-1, the complete variable domain reads KAGVTQTPRYLIKTRGQQVTLSCSPISGHRSVSWYQQTPGQGLQFLFEYFSETQRNKGNFPGRFSGRQFSNSRSEMNVSTLELGDSALYLCASSREFSSYNEQFFGPGTRLTVL.

CDR3 in amino acids: CASSLDFGNEQYV. CDR3 in DNA: TGCGCCAGCAGCTTGGATTTTGGGAACGAGCAGTACGTC. The chain recombines TRBV5-1 with TRBJ2-7; D is unresolved. The germline V and J ends were trimmed by 0 bases and 5 bases, with 9 bases remaining between them. Per the germline V gene, CDR1 is SGHRS and CDR2 is YFSETQ. The CDR3 runs to 13 residues.

The chain couples TRBV9 to TRBJ2-3; D is perhaps TRBD2 (6 bases). CDR1 and CDR2 from the germline V gene are SGDLS and YYNGEE. The CDR3 has 16 residues. Trimming shortened V by 0 bases and J by 2 bases, and 13 bases separated the two germline ends. CDR3 loop: CASSVERAGITDTQYF. The CDR3 DNA follows: TGTGCCAGCAGCGTAGAGCGGGCCGGGATCACAGATACGCAGTATTTT.

V usage is TRBV5-4 and J usage is TRBJ1-1; 7 nucleotides line up with TRBD1. The V and J ends lost 3 bases and 5 bases, in that order; junction bases with no gene match: 4. CDR1 SGHNT and CDR2 YYREEE come from the germline V gene (reference sequence). The CDR3 extends over 13 amino acids. CDR3: CASSWPGGTEAFF. For the CDR3, the DNA is TGTGCCAGCAGCTGGCCAGGGGGTACTGAAGCTTTCTTT.

This rearrangement joins TRBV11-3 to TRBJ2-1, with 9 bases that match TRBD2. V trimming: 4 bases; J trimming: 3 bases; junction bases outside the gene matches: 19. CDR1 is SGHNT, CDR2 YENEEA, per germline. This CDR3 has 20 residues. CDR3 sequence reads: CASSSRLAVRPRGYYNEQFF. CDR3 nucleotide sequence: TGTGCCAGCAGCTCCAGACTAGCGGTACGTCCCCGCGGGTACTACAATGAGCAGTTCTTC.

The V and J genes are TRBV21-1 and TRBJ1-5. TRBV21-1 is termed a pseudogene. This CDR3 has 15 residues. In DNA, the CDR3 is TGTGCCAGCAGGTCAAGGGAAAGGAGCAATCAGCCCCAGCATTTT. This sequence encodes CASRSRERSNQPQHF.

This rearrangement joins TRBV5-1 to TRBJ1-2; 10 bases align to TRBD1. J lost 6 bases, V lost 3 bases, and 2 bases had no gene match. The germline V gene has CDR1 SGHRS and CDR2 YFSETQ. This CDR3 contains 13 residues. CDR3 sequence: CASSSGQGDGYTF. In nucleotides, the CDR3 is TGCGCCAGCAGCTCCGGACAGGGGGATGGCTACACCTTC.

V usage is TRBV5-4 and J usage is TRBJ1-2; 7 bases map to TRBD1. V lost 5 bases, J lost 2 bases, and 6 bases stayed unmatched. Germline values: CDR1 SGHNT, CDR2 YYREEE (reference sequence). This CDR3 has 14 residues. CDR3: CASSHKQGNYGYTF. The DNA of the CDR3 is TGTGCCAGCAGTCACAAACAGGGGAACTATGGCTACACCTTC.

A single count supports this clone. V and J are TRBV7-2 and TRBJ2-6; 7 bases fit TRBD1. The V gene's germline CDR1 is SGHTA and CDR2 FQGNSA. This CDR3 is 17 amino acids long. V gave up 5 bases and J gave up 0 bases; unmatched junction bases: 7. CDR3 in amino acids: CASSKTGSRSGANVLTF. In DNA form, the CDR3 reads TGTGCCAGCAGCAAGACAGGGTCCCGCTCTGGGGCCAACGTCCTGACTTTC.

There are a few counts of this clone. The genes are TRBV7-9 and TRBJ2-2, with D uncertain. CDR3 length equals 14 residues. V dropped 1 base and J dropped 5 bases, with 8 bases sitting between them. The germline V gene encodes CDR1 SEHNR and CDR2 FQNEAQ (reference sequence). The CDR3 DNA is TGTGCCAGCAGCTTAGGCGGAACGACCGGGGAGCTGTTTTTT. Translating it yields CASSLGGTTGELFF.

The chain combines TRBV2 with TRBJ2-7; no definite D call. Looked up from germline, CDR1 is SNHLY and CDR2 is FYNNEI. The CDR3 is made up of 12 amino acids. V was pared by 3 bases and J by 2 bases, with 5 bases between. The CDR3 region has the DNA TGTGCCAGCAGTGACAGCCCCTACGAGCAGTACTTC. It specifies CASSDSPYEQYF.

In regard to this clone: The sample holds other DNA sequences that translate to the same CDR3. The chain uses TRBV5-1 and TRBJ2-1; D may be TRBD1 (6 bases). Trimming removed 0 bases at V and 8 bases at J, with 12 bases between. CDR1 is SGHRS and CDR2 is YFSETQ in the germline V gene. CDR3 length equals 14 residues. The CDR3 DNA reads TGCGCCAGCAGCTTGGACGGCAGGGGCGATGAGCAGTTCTTC. Its protein is CASSLDGRGDEQFF.

The chain combines TRBV5-1 with TRBJ1-4, with D possibly TRBD1 on 6 matching bases. The CDR3 spans 15 residues. V dropped 4 bases and J dropped 5 bases, with 15 bases sitting between them. The germline V gene has CDR1 SGHRS and CDR2 YFSETQ. CDR3 amino acids: CASSPVDSLNEKLFF. CDR3 DNA sequence: TGCGCCAGCAGCCCCGTGGACAGTCTGAATGAAAAACTGTTTTTT. The full variable domain, its missing parts supplied by reference TRBV5-1 and TRBJ1-4, is KAGVTQTPRYLIKTRGQQVTLSCSPISGHRSVSWYQQTPGQGLQFLFEYFSETQRNKGNFPGRFSGRQFSNSRSEMNVSTLELGDSALYLCASSPVDSLNEKLFFGSGTQLSVL.

The chain combines TRBV7-2 with TRBJ2-4; TRBD1 is a possible D gene (5 bases). Deletions cut 3 bases from V and 5 bases from J, with 14 bases between. This CDR3 has 15 amino acids. Germline CDR1 is SGHTA and CDR2 is FQGNSA. The chain's CDR3 is CASSFRPRGQNIQYF. The CDR3 nucleotides read TGTGCCAGCAGCTTCAGACCAAGGGGCCAAAACATTCAGTACTTC. The entire variable domain, with the rest obtained from reference TRBV7-2 and TRBJ2-4, is as follows: GAGVSQSPSNKVTEKGKDVELRCDPISGHTALYWYRQSLGQGLEFLIYFQGNSAPDKSGLPSDRFSAERTGGSVSTLTIQRTQQEDSAVYLCASSFRPRGQNIQYFGAGTRLSVL.

This sequence joins TRBV11-3 and TRBJ2-1, with a weak D call TRBD2 (5 bases). CDR3 length: 12 residues. V was trimmed by 6 bases and J by 8 bases, leaving 11 bases between them. From germline, CDR1 is SGHNT and CDR2 YENEEA. The CDR3 DNA follows: TGTGCCAGCAGTCACAGTAGCGATGAGCAGTTCTTC. This codes for CASSHSSDEQFF.

The CDR3 DNA reads as TGTGCCAGCAGCCGCGAAGGAAGGGGGACCACTGAAGCTTTCTTT. It encodes CASSREGRGTTEAFF. The chain combines TRBV7-8 with TRBJ1-1; tentative D call: TRBD1 (6 bases). Per germline, CDR1 SGHVS and CDR2 FQNEAQ. This CDR3 comprises 15 residues. With 5 bases removed from V and 4 bases from J, the gap between germline ends came to 17 bases.

The chain links TRBV25-1 to TRBJ2-2; D is uncertain. This CDR3 spans 14 amino acids. Germline V CDR1 and CDR2: MGHDK, SYGVNS. V was cut by 3 bases and J by 3 bases, with 8 bases left in between. The CDR3, as DNA: TGTGCCAGCAGTGAGGTCAGTTACACCGGGGAGCTGTTTTTT. Translated: CASSEVSYTGELFF.

This clone was found a few times. Other DNA sequences within the sample encode an identical CDR3. CDR3 residues: CASSLPRPSSGNTIYF. CDR3 DNA: TGTGCCAGCAGCTTGCCCAGGCCAAGCTCTGGAAACACCATATATTTT. The chain uses TRBV7-9 and TRBJ1-3; the D is unclear. Trimming left V 3 bases short and J 0 bases short, with 12 bases between. CDR3 size: 16 residues. Germline assignment: CDR1 SEHNR and CDR2 FQNEAQ (reference sequence).

The chain links TRBV30 to TRBJ1-2; D perhaps matches TRBD1 (6 bases). V gave up 2 bases and J gave up 3 bases, with 7 bases separating them. The CDR3 totals 12 residues. Germline CDR1 GTSNPN, CDR2 SVGIG (reference sequence). CDR3 region: CAWSTGYYGYTF. CDR3 DNA sequence: TGTGCCTGGAGTACAGGGTACTATGGCTACACCTTC. The full variable domain, with the rest looked up from reference TRBV30 and TRBJ1-2, is SQTIHQWPATLVQPVGSPLSLECTVEGTSNPNLYWYRQAAGRGLQLLFYSVGIGQISSEVPQNLSASRPQDRQFILSSKKLLLSDSGFYLCAWSTGYYGYTFGSGTRLTVV.

This clone was seen a handful of times. The chain recombines TRBV12-5 with TRBJ2-3; D not certain. CDR3 length equals 11 residues. Germline assignment: CDR1 LGHNT and CDR2 FRNRAP. Trimming removed 5 bases at V and 7 bases at J, with 7 bases between. CDR3 nucleotide sequence: TGTGCTAGTGGTAACGGGTATACGCAGTATTTT. Protein: CASGNGYTQYF.

This clone was detected a few times. The genes are TRBV4-2 and TRBJ2-7, with D possibly being TRBD2 (5 bases). This CDR3 comprises 13 residues. Trimming removed 5 bases at V and 9 bases at J, with 17 bases between. Germline V CDR1 and CDR2: LGHNA, YNFKEQ. The CDR3: CASSDVLSRGQYF. The DNA for the CDR3 is TGTGCCAGCAGCGATGTCCTGTCCCGGGGGCAGTACTTC.

This sequence joins TRBV11-2 and TRBJ1-4; a possible D gene is TRBD1 (6 bases). There are 13 residues in the CDR3. V dropped 7 bases and J dropped 5 bases, with 11 bases sitting between them. Germline CDR1 and CDR2: SGHAT and FQNNGV. CDR3 nucleotides: TGTGCCAGCAAACAGGGCTTGAATGAAAAACTGTTTTTT. Translated: CASKQGLNEKLFF.

The rearrangement uses TRBV5-5 and TRBJ2-6; a possible D gene is TRBD1 (6 bases). Germline V CDR1 and CDR2: SGHKS, YYEKEE (reference sequence). V was shortened by 0 bases and J by 0 bases, with 13 bases between the two germline ends. The CDR3 consists of 18 residues. The CDR3 DNA is TGTGCCAGCAGCTTGGCACCGACAGGAAGCTCTGGGGCCAACGTCCTGACTTTC. It encodes CASSLAPTGSSGANVLTF.